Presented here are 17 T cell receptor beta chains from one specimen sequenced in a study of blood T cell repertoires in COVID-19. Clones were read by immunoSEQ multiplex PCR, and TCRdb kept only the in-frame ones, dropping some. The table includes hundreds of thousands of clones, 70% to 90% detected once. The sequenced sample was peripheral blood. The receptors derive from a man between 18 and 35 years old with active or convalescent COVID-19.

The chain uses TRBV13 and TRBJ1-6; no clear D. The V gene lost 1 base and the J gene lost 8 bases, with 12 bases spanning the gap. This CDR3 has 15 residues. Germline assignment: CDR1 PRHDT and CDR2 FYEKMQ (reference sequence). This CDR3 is CASSLVEVSDSPLHF. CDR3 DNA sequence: TGTGCCAGCAGCTTAGTGGAGGTCTCCGATTCACCCCTCCACTTT.

CDR3 loop: CASSLAAGGPNTGELFF. The CDR3 coding sequence is TGTGCCAGCAGCTTAGCAGCGGGGGGACCCAACACCGGGGAGCTGTTTTTT. This chain links TRBV7-3 with TRBJ2-2; 9 nucleotides align to TRBD2. CDR1 and CDR2 (germline): SGHTA, FQGTGA. V gave up 2 bases and J gave up 2 bases; unmatched junction bases: 6. The CDR3 is 17 amino acids.

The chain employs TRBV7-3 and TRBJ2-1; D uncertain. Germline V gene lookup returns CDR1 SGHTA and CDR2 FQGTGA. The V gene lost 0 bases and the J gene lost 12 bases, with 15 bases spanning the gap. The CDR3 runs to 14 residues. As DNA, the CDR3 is TGTGCCAGCAGCTTAACCCTCGGAGCCGCAAGGCAGTTCTTC. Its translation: CASSLTLGAARQFF. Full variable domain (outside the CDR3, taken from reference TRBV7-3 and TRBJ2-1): GAGVSQTPSNKVTEKGKYVELRCDPISGHTALYWYRQSLGQGPEFLIYFQGTGAADDSGLPNDRFFAVRPEGSVSTLKIQRTERGDSAVYLCASSLTLGAARQFFGPGTRLTVL.

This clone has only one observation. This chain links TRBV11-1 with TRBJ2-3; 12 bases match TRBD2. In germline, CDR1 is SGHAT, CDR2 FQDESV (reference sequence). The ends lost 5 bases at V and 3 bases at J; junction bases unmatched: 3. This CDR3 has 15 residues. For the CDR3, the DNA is TGTGCCAGCAGCGACGGACTAGCGGGAACAGATACGCAGTATTTT. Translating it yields CASSDGLAGTDTQYF.

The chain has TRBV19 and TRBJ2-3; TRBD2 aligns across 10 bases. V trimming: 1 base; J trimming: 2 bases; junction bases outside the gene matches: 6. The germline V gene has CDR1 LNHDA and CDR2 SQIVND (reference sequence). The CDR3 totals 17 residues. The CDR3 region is CASSIGPAGGYTDTQYF. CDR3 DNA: TGTGCCAGTAGTATAGGACCAGCGGGGGGGTACACAGATACGCAGTATTTT.

The CDR3 protein is CASSQESSGQAYGYTF. CDR3 nucleotides: TGCGCCAGCAGCCAAGAGTCGTCGGGACAGGCCTATGGCTACACCTTC. This chain links TRBV4-3 with TRBJ1-2; TRBD1 matches 8 bases. This CDR3 has 16 amino acids. After removal of 0 bases from V and 4 bases from J, the junction contained 7 bases not matched to a gene. Per germline, CDR1 LGHNA and CDR2 YSLEER.

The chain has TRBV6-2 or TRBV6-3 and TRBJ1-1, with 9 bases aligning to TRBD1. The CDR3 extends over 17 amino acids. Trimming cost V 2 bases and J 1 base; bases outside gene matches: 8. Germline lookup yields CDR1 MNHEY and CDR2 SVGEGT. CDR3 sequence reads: CASSYPRDRAGNTEAFF. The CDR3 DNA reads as TGTGCCAGCAGTTACCCCCGGGACAGGGCGGGGAACACTGAAGCTTTCTTT.

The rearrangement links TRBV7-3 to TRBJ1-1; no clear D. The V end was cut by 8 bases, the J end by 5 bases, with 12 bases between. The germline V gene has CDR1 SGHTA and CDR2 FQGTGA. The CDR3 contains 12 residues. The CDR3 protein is CASHRGGTEAFF. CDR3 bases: TGTGCCAGCCACCGGGGAGGAACTGAAGCTTTCTTT. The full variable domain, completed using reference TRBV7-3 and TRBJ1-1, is GAGVSQTPSNKVTEKGKYVELRCDPISGHTALYWYRQSLGQGPEFLIYFQGTGAADDSGLPNDRFFAVRPEGSVSTLKIQRTERGDSAVYLCASHRGGTEAFFGQGTRLTVV.

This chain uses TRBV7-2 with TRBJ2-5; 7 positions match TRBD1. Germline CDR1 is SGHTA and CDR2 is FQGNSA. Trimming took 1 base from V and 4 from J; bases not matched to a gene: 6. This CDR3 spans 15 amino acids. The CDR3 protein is CASSLDTGVRETQYF. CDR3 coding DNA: TGTGCCAGCAGCTTAGACACAGGGGTGAGAGAGACCCAGTACTTC.

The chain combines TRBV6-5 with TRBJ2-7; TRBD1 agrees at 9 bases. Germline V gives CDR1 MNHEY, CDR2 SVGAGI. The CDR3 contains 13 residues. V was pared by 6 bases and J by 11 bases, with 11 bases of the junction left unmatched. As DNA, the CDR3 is TGTGCCAGCAGCCAGACCTTCCGGGACAGGGAGTACTTC. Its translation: CASSQTFRDREYF.

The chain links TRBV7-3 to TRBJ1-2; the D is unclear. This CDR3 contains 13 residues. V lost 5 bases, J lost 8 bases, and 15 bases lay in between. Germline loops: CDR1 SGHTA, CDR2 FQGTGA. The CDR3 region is CASSPGPTGGYTF. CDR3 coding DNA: TGTGCCAGCAGCCCCGGACCTACGGGAGGCTACACCTTC. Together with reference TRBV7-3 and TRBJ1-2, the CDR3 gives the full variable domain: GAGVSQTPSNKVTEKGKYVELRCDPISGHTALYWYRQSLGQGPEFLIYFQGTGAADDSGLPNDRFFAVRPEGSVSTLKIQRTERGDSAVYLCASSPGPTGGYTFGSGTRLTVV.

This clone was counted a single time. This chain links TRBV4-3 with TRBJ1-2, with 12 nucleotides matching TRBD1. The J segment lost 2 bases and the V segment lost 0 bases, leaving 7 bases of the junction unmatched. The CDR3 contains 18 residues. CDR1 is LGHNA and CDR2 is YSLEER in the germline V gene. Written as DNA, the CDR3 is TGCGCCAGCAGCCAAGAAGGGGACAGGGGGCTTGGGAACTATGGCTACACCTTC. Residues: CASSQEGDRGLGNYGYTF.

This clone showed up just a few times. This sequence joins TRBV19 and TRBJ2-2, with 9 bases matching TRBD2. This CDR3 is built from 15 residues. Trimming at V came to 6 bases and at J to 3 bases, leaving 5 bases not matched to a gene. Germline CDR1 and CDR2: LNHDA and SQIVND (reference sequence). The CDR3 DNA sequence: TGTGCCAGTAGCGAGACTAGCGGTTACACCGGGGAGCTGTTTTTT. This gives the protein CASSETSGYTGELFF.

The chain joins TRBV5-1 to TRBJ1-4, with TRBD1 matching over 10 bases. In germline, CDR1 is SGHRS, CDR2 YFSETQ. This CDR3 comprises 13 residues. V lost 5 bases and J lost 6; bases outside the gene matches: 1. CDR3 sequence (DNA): TGCGCCAGCAGAGGACAGGGGGATGAAAAACTGTTTTTT. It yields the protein CASRGQGDEKLFF.

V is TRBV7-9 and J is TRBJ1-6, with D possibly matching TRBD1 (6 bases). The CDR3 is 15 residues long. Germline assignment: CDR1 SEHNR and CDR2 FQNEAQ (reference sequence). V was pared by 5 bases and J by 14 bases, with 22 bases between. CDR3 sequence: CASSPPQGSFPTLHF. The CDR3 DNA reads TGTGCCAGCAGCCCACCGCAGGGGTCCTTTCCGACCCTCCACTTT.

CDR3: CASSPGTAGNTIYF. The CDR3 DNA follows: TGTGCCAGCAGCCCCGGGACAGCTGGAAACACCATATATTTT. The V and J genes are TRBV7-2 and TRBJ1-3, with 7 bases that match TRBD1. V dropped 5 bases and J dropped 2; count of bases not matched to a gene: 3. This CDR3 has 14 residues. The germline V gene encodes CDR1 SGHTA and CDR2 FQGNSA.

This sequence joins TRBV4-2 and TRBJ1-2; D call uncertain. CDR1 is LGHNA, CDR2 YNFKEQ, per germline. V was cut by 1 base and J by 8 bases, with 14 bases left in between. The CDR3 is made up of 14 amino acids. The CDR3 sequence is CASSQGEQPRGYTF. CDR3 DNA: TGTGCCAGCAGCCAAGGAGAACAGCCTCGGGGCTACACCTTC.